Following are 18 T cell receptor beta chains from one sample sequenced in a study of blood T cell repertoires in COVID-19. The repertoire was sequenced with immunoSEQ multiplex PCR; TCRdb's copy has only in-frame clones and lacks some. The profile shows about 97,000 clones, approximately 80% of them singletons. The sequencing input was peripheral blood. Receptors were obtained from a man between 65 and 85 years old with acute or convalescent COVID-19.

This chain uses TRBV3-1 (or the pseudogene TRBV3-2) with TRBJ2-1; 14 bases map to TRBD2. Germline values: CDR1 LGHDT, CDR2 YNNKEL (reference sequence). Trimming at V came to 4 bases and at J to 9 bases, leaving 5 bases not matched to a gene. This CDR3 contains 15 residues. As DNA, the CDR3 is TGTGCCAGCAGCCCGACTAGCGGGGGGGCAAGTGAGCAGTTCTTC. Translating it yields CASSPTSGGASEQFF.

The chain employs TRBV6-5 and TRBJ1-2, with a weak D call TRBD1 (5 bases). This CDR3 is 13 amino acids long. Germline loops: CDR1 MNHEY, CDR2 SVGAGI. Deletions cut 2 bases from V and 8 bases from J, with 12 bases between. CDR3 loop: CASSYGTSVGYTF. CDR3 coding DNA: TGTGCCAGCAGTTACGGGACTTCAGTCGGCTACACCTTC.

V gene TRBV7-2 combines with J gene TRBJ2-5, with 8 bases fitting TRBD2. With 5 bases clipped from V and 5 bases from J, the junction kept 10 bases outside the gene matches. The CDR3 spans 15 residues. CDR1 is SGHTA and CDR2 is FQGNSA in the germline V gene. The CDR3 DNA is TGTGCCAGCAGCCCAGGGCGGGGGACTAGGGAGACCCAGTACTTC. This gives the protein CASSPGRGTRETQYF.

The chain uses TRBV5-6 and TRBJ2-3; D is unclear. The V end was cut by 0 bases, the J end by 0 bases, with 11 bases between. Germline V gene sequence: CDR1 SGHDT, CDR2 YYEEEE. This CDR3 is built from 16 residues. The chain's CDR3 is CASSLGGIRSTDTQYF. CDR3 DNA sequence: TGTGCCAGCAGCTTGGGAGGAATTCGTAGCACAGATACGCAGTATTTT.

This clone has more than one count but fewer than ten. The chain combines TRBV19 with TRBJ1-4; 7 bases align to TRBD1. The CDR3 consists of 13 residues. Trimming took 5 bases from V and 7 from J; bases not matched to a gene: 4. Germline V gene lookup returns CDR1 LNHDA and CDR2 SQIVND (reference sequence). CDR3 residues: CASSGTVFEKLFF. CDR3 nucleotides: TGTGCCAGTAGTGGGACAGTTTTTGAAAAACTGTTTTTT.

The rearrangement uses TRBV11-1 and TRBJ1-5, with 7 positions matching TRBD1. This CDR3 comprises 15 residues. CDR1 and CDR2 from the germline V gene are SGHAT and FQDESV (reference sequence). V was clipped by 5 bases and J by 6 bases; unmatched bases: 10. The CDR3 region has the DNA TGTGCCAGCAGCGAAACTACAGGGGTTGGTCAGCCCCAGCATTTT. Protein: CASSETTGVGQPQHF.

The V and J genes are TRBV6-1 and TRBJ1-2; D gene uncertain. Between the trimmed V and J ends, which lost 3 bases and 3 bases, there was a span of 14 bases. CDR1 is MNHNS, CDR2 SASEGT, per germline. The CDR3 runs to 15 residues. The DNA of the CDR3 is TGTGCCAGCAGTGACACGGGAAGTCTTGACTATGGCTACACCTTC. Protein sequence: CASSDTGSLDYGYTF.

V usage is TRBV6-5 and J usage is TRBJ2-2; D not resolved. The CDR3 is 15 residues long. The V end was cut by 2 bases, the J end by 4 bases, with 11 bases between. From germline, CDR1 is MNHEY and CDR2 SVGAGI. The DNA for the CDR3 is TGTGCCAGCAGTTACGGTTATGCGGTCACCGGGGAGCTGTTTTTT. The encoded protein is CASSYGYAVTGELFF.

This sequence joins TRBV10-3 and TRBJ1-2; weak D call: TRBD1 (5 bases). From germline, CDR1 is ENHRY and CDR2 SYGVKD. With 3 bases removed from V and 5 bases from J, the gap between germline ends came to 19 bases. The CDR3 loop spans 16 amino acids. The CDR3 region is CAISDPTAGPAYGYTF. CDR3 nucleotides: TGTGCCATCAGTGACCCGACCGCGGGACCGGCTTATGGCTACACCTTC.

V is TRBV28 and J is TRBJ1-5, with 8 nucleotides matching TRBD1. The CDR3 is 15 residues long. Per germline, CDR1 MDHEN and CDR2 SYDVKM. The V and J ends lost 6 bases and 4 bases, in that order; junction bases with no gene match: 8. CDR3 protein: CASSQGQVGNQPQHF. The CDR3 DNA sequence: TGTGCCAGCAGCCAGGGACAGGTGGGAAATCAGCCCCAGCATTTT.

The V gene is TRBV5-1, the J gene TRBJ2-5; 8 bases match TRBD1. The CDR3 covers 17 residues. The junction had 18 bases not matched to a gene; V was cut back by 6 bases and J by 5 bases. The germline gives CDR1 SGHRS, CDR2 YFSETQ. This CDR3 reads CASKGQATGAWSETQYF. The CDR3, as DNA: TGCGCCAGCAAGGGACAGGCCACGGGCGCCTGGTCGGAGACCCAGTACTTC.

This chain uses TRBV7-9 with TRBJ2-3, with 10 positions matching TRBD2. The V and J ends lost 4 bases and 6 bases, in that order; junction bases with no gene match: 4. The CDR3 loop spans 14 amino acids. The V gene's germline CDR1 is SEHNR and CDR2 FQNEAQ (reference sequence). CDR3 protein: CASSSSGRGDTQYF. CDR3 sequence (DNA): TGTGCCAGCAGCTCTAGCGGGAGAGGTGATACGCAGTATTTT.

The rearrangement links TRBV6-5 to TRBJ1-2; TRBD1 matches 11 bases. V lost 7 bases and J lost 2; bases outside the gene matches: 6. CDR3 length equals 15 residues. CDR1 and CDR2 from the germline V gene are MNHEY and SVGAGI. In DNA form, the CDR3 reads TGTGCCAGCATTCTCGGACAGGGGGCCAACTATGGCTACACCTTC. It codes for CASILGQGANYGYTF.

This clone was seen only a few times. This chain uses TRBV9 with TRBJ1-1; D remains unclear. The CDR3 has 15 amino acids. V gave up 3 bases and J gave up 6 bases, with 18 bases separating them. Germline assignment: CDR1 SGDLS and CDR2 YYNGEE. The CDR3 protein is CASSARSFGVAEAFF. As DNA, the CDR3 is TGTGCCAGCAGCGCCCGGTCATTCGGTGTGGCTGAAGCTTTCTTT.

This clone was counted once. The V gene is TRBV12-3 or TRBV12-4, the J gene TRBJ1-1, with D possibly TRBD1 on 5 matching bases. The CDR3 is 13 amino acids. Deletions cut 3 bases from V and 1 base from J, with 6 bases between. Written as DNA, the CDR3 is TGTGCCAGCAGTTTCACAGGGAACACTGAAGCTTTCTTT. This codes for CASSFTGNTEAFF.

In this sample, this clone turned up once. The J gene is TRBJ2-7, the V gene TRBV6-5; TRBD1 is a possible D gene (5 bases). The length of the CDR3 is 13 residues. Germline assignment: CDR1 MNHEY and CDR2 SVGAGI. Trimming removed 6 bases from V and 0 bases from J, with 9 bases in between. CDR3 sequence: CASRTALSYEQYF. The CDR3 nucleotides are TGTGCCAGCAGGACAGCCCTCTCCTACGAGCAGTACTTC.

The V and J genes are TRBV6-5 and TRBJ1-2; D remains ambiguous. The CDR3 has 14 amino acids. V lost 5 bases, J lost 0 bases, and 10 bases lay in between. Germline V gives CDR1 MNHEY, CDR2 SVGAGI. CDR3 DNA sequence: TGTGCCAGCAGTCAGACCGGGACTAACTATGGCTACACCTTC. Translating gives CASSQTGTNYGYTF.

CDR3 bases: TGTGCCAGCAGTGATCGACTGTACTACGAGCAGTACTTC. Its protein is CASSDRLYYEQYF. V is TRBV2 and J is TRBJ2-7, with D hard to call. V shed 3 bases and J shed 3 bases, with 9 bases lying between them. The CDR3 is 13 residues long. CDR1 is SNHLY, CDR2 FYNNEI, per germline.